This TCR beta chain originates from a study of OX40 agonist ivuxolimab in advanced cancers. Study-wide background: Clinicians treated patients with ivuxolimab, an agonistic anti-OX40 (CD134) antibody. Patients were infused with ivuxolimab every 2 weeks at 0.01 to 10 mg/kg.

The study's findings and limits: Within 6 weeks, CD4+ and CD8+ blood T cells expanded clonally at 0.1 to 3.0 mg/kg. In CD8+ T cells, expanded clones were on average more numerous than in CD4+.

Some clones are missing from TCRdb's copy, which holds only in-frame ones; the method was immunoSEQ multiplex PCR. In the table there are approximately 70,000 clones, roughly 88% of which are singletons. Turning to this clone: The antigen remains undetermined.

The CDR3 totals 16 residues. Trimming shortened V by 5 bases and J by 1 base, and 17 bases separated the two germline ends. The germline V gene has CDR1 SEHNR and CDR2 FQNEAQ (reference sequence). V usage is TRBV7-9 and J usage is TRBJ1-1; D perhaps matches TRBD1 (6 bases). The sequences come from CD4+ or CD8+ T cells sorted from blood, collected in a trial of the OX40 agonist ivuxolimab. The TCR was taken from an adult with an advanced solid tumor such as melanoma, head and neck, liver or kidney cancer. CDR3 region: CASSPQSDRTNTEAFF. For the CDR3, the DNA is TGTGCCAGCAGCCCTCAGTCCGACAGGACGAACACTGAAGCTTTCTTT.